The sample holds many counts of the clone carrying this TCR beta chain. Its antigen is undetermined. This CDR3 has 14 amino acids. Trimming left V 5 bases short and J 2 bases short, with 14 bases between. Per germline, CDR1 SGHKS and CDR2 YYEKEE (reference sequence). For ophthalmopathy patients, the Clinical Activity Score was at least 3 and the NOSPECS grade at least 4; duration was under 3 months. This entry belongs to a study of T cells in Graves' hyperthyroidism and ophthalmopathy. Study summary: Peripheral blood was acquired at first diagnosis, ahead of any therapy whatsoever.

Study results and caveats: Model-based prediction identified ophthalmopathy a median approximately 6.2 months prior to its onset. Clonotypes that were expanded in thyroid above 0.001 mostly appeared in blood too.

The CDR3 regions of TCR beta were amplified from RNA transcripts. During a first-round RT-PCR of the TCR CDR3, the HTBI primer set was used. Using its own MiXCR run on the multiplex PCR reads, TCRdb lists one record per CDR3 protein. The repertoire holds 550,000 to 600,000 distinct CDR3 sequences, with around 14% as singletons. The sequence came from a woman under 30 with Graves' ophthalmopathy. Source material: blood. The V and J genes are TRBV5-5 and TRBJ2-7; either TRBD1 or TRBD2 may supply D (5 bases each). CDR3 nucleotides: TGTGCCAGCAGTCCCGAGGGGAGCGCCTACGAGCAGTACTTC. Translating it yields CASSPEGSAYEQYF. The full variable domain, rest sourced from reference TRBV5-5 and TRBJ2-7, is DAGVTQSPTHLIKTRGQQVTLRCSPISGHKSVSWYQQVLGQGPQFIFQYYEKEERGRGNFPDRFSARQFPNYSSELNVNALLLGDSALYLCASSPEGSAYEQYFGPGTRLTVT.